Listed below are T cell receptor beta chains from one sample, sequenced in a study of blood T cell repertoires in COVID-19. Measured with immunoSEQ multiplex PCR; TCRdb has only the in-frame clones, and not every one. The table records almost 400,000 clones, about 89% of them present only once. The sequenced material came from peripheral blood. The receptor set was obtained from a woman in her sixties or seventies with COVID-19, enrolled during active disease. Both conserved end residues are part of each CDR3. The D gene is left open where the match is weak. The size of a clone is reported for some rows only, either as once, few or many, or as a class for expanded clones.

V,D,size,J,DNA,CDR3
TRBV7-8,TRBD2,NA,TRBJ2-1,TGTGCCAGCAGCTTATGGGGGACTAGCGGGAACAATGAGCAGTTCTTC,CASSLWGTSGNNEQFF
TRBV7-2,TRBD1,NA,TRBJ1-1,TGTGCCAGCAGCCTCTCGACAGGGGGGGTCACTGAAGCTTTCTTT,CASSLSTGGVTEAFF
TRBV5-1,TRBD2,NA,TRBJ2-1,TGCGCCAGCAGCTTAAGGACTAGCGGGATGGCCTACAATGAGCAGTTCTTC,CASSLRTSGMAYNEQFF
TRBV7-2,NA,NA,TRBJ1-1,TGTGCCAGCAGCTTAGCTCCAGACATGAACACTGAAGCTTTCTTT,CASSLAPDMNTEAFF
TRBV16,NA,once,TRBJ2-7,TGTGCCAGCAGCCCCCAGGGTCAGGGGAGCTCCTACGAGCAGTACTTC,CASSPQGQGSSYEQYF
TRBV6-1,NA,NA,TRBJ1-2,TGTGCCAGCAGTGAAGAGGCAGGGCGGTATGGCTACACCTTC,CASSEEAGRYGYTF
TRBV18,NA,NA,TRBJ2-1,TGTGCCAGCTCACTGACAGGATCGGGGACCAATGAGCAGTTCTTC,CASSLTGSGTNEQFF
TRBV7-6,TRBD1,NA,TRBJ1-1,TGTGCCAGCAGCTTAGTTTCAGGGGGCTACACTGAAGCTTTCTTT,CASSLVSGGYTEAFF
TRBV6-2/TRBV6-3,TRBD1,NA,TRBJ1-2,TGTGCCAGCAGTTACTTCTCAGGGGGCGGCTATGGCTACACCTTC,CASSYFSGGGYGYTF
TRBV21-1,NA,NA,TRBJ2-7,TGTGCCAGCAGCCCCCGACTAGCGGGGGGACTTTACGAGCAGTACTTC,CASSPRLAGGLYEQYF
TRBV5-1,TRBD1,NA,TRBJ2-7,TGCGCCAGCAGCTCGGCGGGACAGGGATCCCACGAGCAGTACTTC,CASSSAGQGSHEQYF